This is a list of T cell receptor beta chains from one sample in a study of T cells after yellow fever vaccination. Each CDR3 protein gets one entry after TCRdb re-called the 5' RACE reads with MiXCR. The profile shows 150,000 to 200,000 distinct CDR3 sequences, roughly 11% of them singletons. This specimen was CD8+ T cells sorted from PBMCs, taken 15 days after the yellow fever booster vaccination. The receptors originated from a man aged 18 to 29 who received the YFV17D yellow fever vaccine. The CDR3 runs from the conserved cysteine through the conserved F or W. The D gene is left open where the match is weak. The listing skips clone size in some rows; elsewhere it reads once, few, many or a size class.

D,J,size,V,CDR3,DNA
TRBD1,TRBJ2-2,-,TRBV5-4,CASSSGQGTGELFF,TGTGCCAGCAGCTCGGGACAGGGGACCGGGGAGCTGTTTTTT
-,TRBJ1-5,few,TRBV13,CASSLGRQPQHF,TGTGCCAGCAGCTTAGGGCGGCAGCCCCAGCATTTT
-,TRBJ1-1,-,TRBV10-1,CASSGVNTEAFF,TGCGCCAGCAGTGGAGTGAACACTGAAGCTTTCTTT
TRBD1,TRBJ1-2,few,TRBV6-6,CASSYSGTGWGNYGYTF,TGTGCCAGCAGTTACTCCGGGACAGGGTGGGGAAACTATGGCTACACCTTC
-,TRBJ2-1,few,TRBV7-9,CASSLGRTLDNEQFF,TGTGCCAGCAGCTTAGGGCGGACCCTGGACAATGAGCAGTTCTTC
-,TRBJ1-2,few,TRBV12-3/TRBV12-4,CASSLKALGGYTF,TGTGCCAGCAGTTTAAAGGCCCTCGGGGGCTACACCTTC
TRBD1,TRBJ1-1,-,TRBV27,CASSLYGTGRTEAFF,TGTGCCAGCAGTTTATACGGGACAGGGCGAACTGAAGCTTTCTTT
TRBD1,TRBJ2-5,-,TRBV11-1,CASSHGTEETQYF,TGTGCCAGCAGCCATGGGACAGAAGAGACCCAGTACTTC
-,TRBJ2-3,few,TRBV2,CATPVANTDTQYF,TGTGCCACCCCCGTGGCTAACACAGATACGCAGTATTTT
-,TRBJ2-7,few,TRBV5-4,CASSLAEDEQYF,TGTGCCAGCAGCTTGGCCGAGGACGAGCAGTACTTC
-,TRBJ2-3,-,TRBV19,CACKLGLASTDTQYF,TGTGCCTGCAAGTTGGGGTTAGCTAGCACAGATACGCAGTATTTT
-,TRBJ2-7,few,TRBV4-1,CASSQVGRIYEQYF,TGCGCCAGCAGCCAAGTGGGCCGGATCTACGAGCAGTACTTC